The 20 T cell receptor beta chains below were found in one sample sequenced in a study of radiotherapy plus CTLA-4 blockade in lung cancer (dated by TCRdb to 2016 to 2019). The method was the immunoSEQ multiplex PCR assay. TCRdb carries this immuneACCESS record with in-frame sequences only. Its versions omit some clonotypes, under half of them owing to an unresolved V gene in the studies checked, with the rest unexplained. The sample table contains approximately 80,000 clones; only one count was recorded for roughly 70% of them. Roughly 10% of the sample goes to the ten largest clones. Sample: peripheral blood, taken from a patient treated with radiotherapy plus ipilimumab. These receptors were taken from a human donor with non-small cell lung cancer whose response to radiotherapy plus ipilimumab could not be evaluated.

The sample holds one count of this clone. The chain links TRBV5-1 to TRBJ2-7; the match to TRBD2 covers 7 bases. After removal of 4 bases from V and 0 bases from J, the junction contained 10 bases not matched to a gene. Germline values: CDR1 SGHRS, CDR2 YFSETQ. The CDR3 has 16 amino acids. CDR3 amino acids: CASSRITSVGSYEQYF. CDR3 DNA sequence: TGCGCCAGCAGCCGGATTACTAGCGTGGGCTCCTACGAGCAGTACTTC.

The V and J genes are TRBV5-1 and TRBJ2-3, with 8 bases aligning to TRBD2. The length of the CDR3 is 13 residues. V gave up 7 bases and J gave up 5 bases; unmatched junction bases: 6. CDR1 SGHRS and CDR2 YFSETQ come from the germline V gene. DNA for the CDR3: TGCGCCAGCCAGCGAGCGGGAGTAGATACGCAGTATTTT. It is translated as CASQRAGVDTQYF.

This clone was observed once. The chain carries TRBV7-3 and TRBJ2-1, with D perhaps matching TRBD1 (7 bases). Trimming left V 5 bases short and J 4 bases short, with 15 bases between. This CDR3 is 15 amino acids long. Germline loops: CDR1 SGHTA, CDR2 FQGTGA. The CDR3 loop reads CASSPRDSSYNEQFF. The CDR3 nucleotides are TGTGCCAGCAGCCCGCGGGACAGTTCGTACAATGAGCAGTTCTTC.

This clone has a single count. V is TRBV12-5 and J is TRBJ1-6; D uncertain. Germline CDR1 and CDR2: LGHNT and FRNRAP. The CDR3 contains 17 residues. V lost 0 bases, J lost 7 bases, and 16 bases lay in between. CDR3 sequence reads: CASGLVLKGGKNSPLHF. The DNA for the CDR3 is TGTGCTAGTGGTTTGGTGCTGAAAGGCGGCAAGAATTCACCCCTCCACTTT.

The chain employs TRBV27 and TRBJ2-7; 9 bases are shared with TRBD1. Losses at the gene ends were 0 bases for V and 4 bases for J; bases not matched to a gene: 7. The CDR3 has 16 residues. Per germline, CDR1 MNHEY and CDR2 SMNVEV (reference sequence). The CDR3 protein is CASSLSFPGQGYEQYF. CDR3 in DNA: TGTGCCAGCAGTTTATCCTTCCCGGGACAGGGATACGAGCAGTACTTC.

This clone has just a few counts. The genes are TRBV4-2 and TRBJ2-7; 9 positions agree with TRBD1. The CDR3 runs 16 residues. Germline trimming cut 4 bases from V and 1 base from J; bases unmatched to any gene: 8. The germline V gene encodes CDR1 LGHNA and CDR2 YNFKEQ. The CDR3 DNA follows: TGTGCCAGCAGCCGTTTGTCCGGGACAGGGTCCTACGAGCAGTACTTC. Its protein product is CASSRLSGTGSYEQYF.

This rearrangement joins TRBV10-3 to TRBJ1-3, with 8 bases fitting TRBD1. This CDR3 is 11 amino acids long. With V trimmed by 10 bases and J by 8 bases, 4 bases remained unmatched. Germline CDR1 reads ENHRY; CDR2 reads SYGVKD. In DNA form, the CDR3 reads TGTGCCACGACAGGGGAATACACCATATATTTT. This sequence encodes CATTGEYTIYF.

This chain connects TRBV5-1 to TRBJ2-3; D is unclear. CDR1 is SGHRS and CDR2 is YFSETQ in the germline V gene. V lost 0 bases and J 10 bases, leaving 12 bases between the germline ends. The CDR3 is made up of 13 amino acids. The CDR3 nucleotides read TGCGCCAGCAGCTTGGACTCTCTCCGTGCGCAGTATTTT. It codes for CASSLDSLRAQYF. The entire variable domain, with the rest obtained from reference TRBV5-1 and TRBJ2-3, is as follows: KAGVTQTPRYLIKTRGQQVTLSCSPISGHRSVSWYQQTPGQGLQFLFEYFSETQRNKGNFPGRFSGRQFSNSRSEMNVSTLELGDSALYLCASSLDSLRAQYFGPGTRLTVL.

The chain combines TRBV7-9 with TRBJ2-2, with D perhaps TRBD2 (6 bases). This CDR3 has 13 residues. The V gene lost 5 bases and the J gene lost 7 bases, with 11 bases spanning the gap. The V gene's germline CDR1 is SEHNR and CDR2 FQNEAQ (reference sequence). CDR3 loop: CASSPPGVGELFF. The CDR3 DNA reads as TGTGCCAGCAGCCCTCCGGGAGTCGGGGAGCTGTTTTTT.

This chain links TRBV5-6 with TRBJ2-7; 8 bases fit TRBD1. V was clipped by 3 bases and J by 11 bases; unmatched bases: 10. This CDR3 has 13 amino acids. Germline V CDR1 and CDR2: SGHDT, YYEEEE. CDR3 coding DNA: TGTGCCAGCAGCTCCTTATATGAGACAGGGGAGTACTTC. Translated, it gives CASSSLYETGEYF.

This chain uses TRBV10-2 with TRBJ1-5; no definite D call. Germline values: CDR1 WSHSY, CDR2 SAAADI. Deletions cut 3 bases from V and 0 bases from J, with 15 bases between. This CDR3 comprises 17 residues. CDR3 nucleotides: TGCGCCAGCAGTGACTTTGAGGGCCTTTATAGCAATCAGCCCCAGCATTTT. Amino acid sequence: CASSDFEGLYSNQPQHF.

V is TRBV19 and J is TRBJ2-4; TRBD1 matches 8 bases. This CDR3 region has 14 residues. V lost 5 bases and J lost 6; bases outside the gene matches: 6. Germline V gene lookup returns CDR1 LNHDA and CDR2 SQIVND (reference sequence). The CDR3 loop is CASSWQGALNIQYF. The DNA of the CDR3 is TGTGCCAGTAGTTGGCAGGGGGCGTTAAACATTCAGTACTTC.

The chain combines TRBV6-1 with TRBJ1-5; TRBD1 matches at 8 bases. The CDR3 runs to 15 residues. Germline CDR1 reads MNHNS; CDR2 reads SASEGT. Germline trimming cut 4 bases from V and 6 bases from J; bases unmatched to any gene: 8. The DNA for the CDR3 is TGTGCCAGCAGTGCTGTCCCAGGGGGCGGTCAGCCCCAGCATTTT. Translation: CASSAVPGGGQPQHF.

This clone rates as medium-sized. The V call is TRBV7-3, the J call TRBJ1-2; D may be TRBD1 (6 bases). V lost 1 base and J lost 11, with 17 bases in between. CDR1 and CDR2 from the germline V gene are SGHTA and FQGTGA. The CDR3 has 14 residues. CDR3 region: CASSLNRASGVYTF. The CDR3 nucleotides are TGTGCCAGCAGCTTAAACAGGGCCTCCGGAGTGTACACCTTC.

The chain uses TRBV9 and TRBJ1-4; D is uncertain. The germline V and J ends were trimmed by 4 bases and 5 bases, with 15 bases remaining between them. The CDR3 is 15 amino acids. Germline lookup yields CDR1 SGDLS and CDR2 YYNGEE. The CDR3 region has the DNA TGTGCCAGCAGCCCCGCGGGCAGACCCAATGAAAAACTGTTTTTT. Its translation is CASSPAGRPNEKLFF.

V usage is TRBV10-3 and J usage is TRBJ2-5, with 8 bases that match TRBD1. The germline V gene has CDR1 ENHRY and CDR2 SYGVKD. The CDR3 runs to 20 residues. Unmatched junction bases numbered 15, after V lost 0 bases and J lost 0 bases. The CDR3 DNA reads TGTGCCATCAGTGAGTCACCCTTTATGGACAGGGCTACTTACCAAGAGACCCAGTACTTC. Its protein product is CAISESPFMDRATYQETQYF.

The chain is built from TRBV27 and TRBJ2-2; D possibly corresponds to TRBD2 (6 bases). There are 16 residues in the CDR3. Germline assignment: CDR1 MNHEY and CDR2 SMNVEV (reference sequence). Trimming pared 1 base from V and 0 bases from J, leaving 9 bases between. CDR3 sequence: CASSLYGGTNTGELFF. The CDR3 region has the DNA TGTGCCAGCAGTTTATATGGCGGGACGAACACCGGGGAGCTGTTTTTT.

The count of this clone is one. J is TRBJ2-3 and V is TRBV9, with D unclear. This CDR3 contains 16 residues. With 0 bases removed from V and 2 bases from J, the gap between germline ends came to 13 bases. The germline gives CDR1 SGDLS, CDR2 YYNGEE. CDR3: CASSVGSELPTDTQYF. CDR3 nucleotides: TGTGCCAGCAGCGTAGGGAGCGAGCTGCCCACAGATACGCAGTATTTT.

The chain combines TRBV6-5 with TRBJ1-5; the D gene is possibly TRBD1 (6 bases). V lost 5 bases, J lost 6 bases, and 11 bases lay in between. The CDR3 sequence is 13 residues long. Germline loops: CDR1 MNHEY, CDR2 SVGAGI. CDR3 sequence: CASSTGFGQPQHF. CDR3 sequence (DNA): TGTGCCAGCAGTACAGGGTTCGGTCAGCCCCAGCATTTT.

This chain uses TRBV19 with TRBJ2-2; 9 positions match TRBD2. Losses at the gene ends were 2 bases for V and 8 bases for J; bases not matched to a gene: 9. In germline, CDR1 is LNHDA, CDR2 SQIVND (reference sequence). CDR3 size: 16 residues. This CDR3 is CASSINSGGPNGELFF. The CDR3 bases are TGTGCCAGTAGTATAAACAGCGGGGGGCCAAATGGGGAGCTGTTTTTT.